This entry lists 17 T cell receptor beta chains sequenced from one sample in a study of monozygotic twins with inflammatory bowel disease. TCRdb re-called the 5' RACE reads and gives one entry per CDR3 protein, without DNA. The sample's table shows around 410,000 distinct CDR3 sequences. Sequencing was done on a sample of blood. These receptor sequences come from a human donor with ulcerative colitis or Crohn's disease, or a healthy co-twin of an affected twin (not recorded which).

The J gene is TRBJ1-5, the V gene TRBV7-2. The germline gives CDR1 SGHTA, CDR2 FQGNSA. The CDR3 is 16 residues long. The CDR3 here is CASSLEGRLSNQPQHF.

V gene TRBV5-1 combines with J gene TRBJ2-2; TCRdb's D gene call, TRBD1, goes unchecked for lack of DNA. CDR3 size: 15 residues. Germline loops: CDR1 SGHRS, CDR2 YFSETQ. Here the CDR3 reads CASSPGNPNTGELFF.

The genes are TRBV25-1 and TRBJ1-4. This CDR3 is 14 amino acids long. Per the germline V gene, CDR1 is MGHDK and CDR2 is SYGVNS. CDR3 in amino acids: CASSPYRANEKLFF.

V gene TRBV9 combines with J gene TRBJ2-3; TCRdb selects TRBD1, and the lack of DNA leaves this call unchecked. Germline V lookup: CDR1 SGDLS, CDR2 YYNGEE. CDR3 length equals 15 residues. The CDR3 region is CASTSGPGNTDTQYF.

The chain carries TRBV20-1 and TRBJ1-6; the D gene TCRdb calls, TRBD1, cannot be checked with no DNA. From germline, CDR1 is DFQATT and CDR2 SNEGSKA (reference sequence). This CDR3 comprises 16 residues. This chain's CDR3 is CSAREGASSYNSPLHF.

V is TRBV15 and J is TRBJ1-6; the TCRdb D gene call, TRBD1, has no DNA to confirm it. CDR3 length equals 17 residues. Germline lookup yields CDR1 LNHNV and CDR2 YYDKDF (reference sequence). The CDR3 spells CATSRWGGMGPGSPLHF.

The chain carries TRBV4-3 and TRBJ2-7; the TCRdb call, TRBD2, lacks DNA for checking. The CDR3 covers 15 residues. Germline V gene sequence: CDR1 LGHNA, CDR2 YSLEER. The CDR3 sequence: CASSRDMGGIYEQYF.

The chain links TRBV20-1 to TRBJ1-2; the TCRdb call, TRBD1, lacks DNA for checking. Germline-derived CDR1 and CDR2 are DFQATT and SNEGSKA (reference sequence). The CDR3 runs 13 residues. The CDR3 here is CSARTRGNYGYTF.

The CDR3 is CASTPKRRDTYNEQFF. The chain recombines TRBV7-2 with TRBJ2-1; the TRBD2 assignment by TCRdb is unverifiable without DNA. CDR1 and CDR2 from the germline V gene are SGHTA and FQGNSA. This CDR3 comprises 16 residues.

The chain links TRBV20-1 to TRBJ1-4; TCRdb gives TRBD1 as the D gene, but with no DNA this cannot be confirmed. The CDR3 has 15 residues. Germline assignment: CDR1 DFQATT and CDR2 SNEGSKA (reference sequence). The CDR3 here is CSARPEQGLEEKLFF.

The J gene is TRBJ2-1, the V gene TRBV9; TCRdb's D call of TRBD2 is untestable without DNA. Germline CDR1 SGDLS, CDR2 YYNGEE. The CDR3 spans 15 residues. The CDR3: CASSVEWTSYNEQFF.

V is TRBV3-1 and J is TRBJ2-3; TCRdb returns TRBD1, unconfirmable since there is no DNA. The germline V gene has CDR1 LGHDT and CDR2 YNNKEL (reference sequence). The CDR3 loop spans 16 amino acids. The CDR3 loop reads CASSLGGGGRTDTQYF.

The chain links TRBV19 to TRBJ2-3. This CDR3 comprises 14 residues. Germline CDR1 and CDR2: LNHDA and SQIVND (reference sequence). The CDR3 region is CASSIFSFTDTQYF.

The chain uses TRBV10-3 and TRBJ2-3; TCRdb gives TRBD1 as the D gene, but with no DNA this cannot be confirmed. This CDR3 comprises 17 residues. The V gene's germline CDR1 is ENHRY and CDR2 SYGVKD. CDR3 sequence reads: CAISEFGAGTSTDTQYF.

The CDR3 reads CATSRDESILTGELFF. The chain has TRBV15 and TRBJ2-2. This CDR3 has 16 residues. Germline V gives CDR1 LNHNV, CDR2 YYDKDF (reference sequence).

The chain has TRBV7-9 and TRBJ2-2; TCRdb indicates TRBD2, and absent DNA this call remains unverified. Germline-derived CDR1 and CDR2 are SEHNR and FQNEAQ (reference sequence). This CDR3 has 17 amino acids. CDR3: CASSSASTSGYTGELFF.

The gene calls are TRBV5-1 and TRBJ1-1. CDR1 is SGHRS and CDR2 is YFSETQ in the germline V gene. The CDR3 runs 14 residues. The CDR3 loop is CASSLAAQVPEAFF.